The entry that follows covers one TCR beta chain sequence. Original processing notes: Reference gene primer amplification gave nucleated cell count estimates. Assay: immunoSEQ multiplex PCR; the TCRdb copy retains only in-frame clones and omits some. That table gives V, J and clone size, and the DNA gave D and trimming. The sample holds around 260,000 clones, 88% seen once. This sample was taken from a study of blood T cell repertoires in COVID-19. V lost 6 bases, J lost 3 bases, and 7 bases stayed unmatched. Germline CDR1 and CDR2: KGHSH and LQKENI. This CDR3 contains 15 residues. This sequence originates from a woman in her 70s with COVID-19, enrolled during active disease. Source material: peripheral blood. The V gene is TRBV18, the J gene TRBJ2-1; 8 bases are shared with TRBD2. CDR3 residues: CASSPPSGLYNEQFF. The CDR3 DNA reads as TGTGCCAGCTCCCCCCCTAGCGGGCTCTACAATGAGCAGTTCTTC.